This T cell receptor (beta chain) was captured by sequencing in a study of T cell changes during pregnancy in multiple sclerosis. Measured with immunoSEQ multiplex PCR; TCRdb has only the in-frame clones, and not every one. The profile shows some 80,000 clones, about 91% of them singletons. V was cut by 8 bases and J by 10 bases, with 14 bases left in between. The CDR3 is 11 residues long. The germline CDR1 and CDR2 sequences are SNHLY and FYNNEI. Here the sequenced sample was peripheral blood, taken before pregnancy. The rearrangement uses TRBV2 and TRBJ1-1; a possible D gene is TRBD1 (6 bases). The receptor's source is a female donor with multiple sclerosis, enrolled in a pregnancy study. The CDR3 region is CASRQGGGAFF. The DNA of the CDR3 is TGTGCCAGCCGGCAAGGGGGGGGAGCTTTCTTT.